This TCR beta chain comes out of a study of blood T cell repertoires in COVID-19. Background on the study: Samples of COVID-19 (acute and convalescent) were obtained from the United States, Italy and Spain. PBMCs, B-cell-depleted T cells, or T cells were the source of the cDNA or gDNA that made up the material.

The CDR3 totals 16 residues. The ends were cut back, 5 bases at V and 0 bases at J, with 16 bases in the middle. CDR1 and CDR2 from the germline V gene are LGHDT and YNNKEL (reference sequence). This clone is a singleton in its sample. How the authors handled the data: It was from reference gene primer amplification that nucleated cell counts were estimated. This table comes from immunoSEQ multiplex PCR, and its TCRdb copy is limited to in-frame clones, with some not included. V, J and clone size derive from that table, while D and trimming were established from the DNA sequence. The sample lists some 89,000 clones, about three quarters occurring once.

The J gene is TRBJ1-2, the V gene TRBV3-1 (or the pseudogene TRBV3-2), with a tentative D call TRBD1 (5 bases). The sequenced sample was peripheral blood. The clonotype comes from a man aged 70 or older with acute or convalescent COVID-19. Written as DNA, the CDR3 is TGTGCCAGCAGCGAAAGTGGCGGGGGAGCTAACTATGGCTACACCTTC. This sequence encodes CASSESGGGANYGYTF.